These 30 T cell receptor beta chains originate from one sample sequenced in a study of beta chain features in type 1 diabetes. cDNA synthesis used the whole RNA isolate, giving expressed TCRB sequences. Libraries were prepared by immunoSEQ multiplex PCR; TCRdb keeps only in-frame clonotypes and omits some of them. The data hold hundreds of thousands of clones, with roughly a sixth observed a single time. Sequencing used naive CD4+ T cells from blood. These receptors came from a man between 18 and 35 years old in good health.

This clone was counted only a few times. The chain employs TRBV5-8 and TRBJ2-1; 8 bases map to TRBD1. Germline values: CDR1 SGHTS, CDR2 YDEGEE. CDR3 length equals 15 residues. Trimming at V came to 0 bases and at J to 4 bases, leaving 3 bases not matched to a gene. CDR3 DNA: TGTGCCAGCAGCTTGGGGACAGGGAGGTACAATGAGCAGTTCTTC. Translation: CASSLGTGRYNEQFF.

V and J are TRBV5-4 and TRBJ2-4, with a weak D call TRBD1 (6 bases). The germline CDR1 and CDR2 sequences are SGHNT and YYREEE (reference sequence). CDR3 length: 16 amino acids. The V end lost 0 bases, the J end lost 2 bases, and 12 bases lay between the germline ends. This CDR3 is CASSLDRAMTKNIQYF. CDR3 sequence (DNA): TGTGCCAGCAGCTTGGACAGGGCCATGACCAAAAACATTCAGTACTTC.

The J gene is TRBJ1-1, the V gene TRBV6-5; D gene unclear. V gave up 4 bases and J gave up 7 bases, with 13 bases separating them. This CDR3 has 13 residues. The germline V gene encodes CDR1 MNHEY and CDR2 SVGAGI. The CDR3 is CASSSVGALEAFF. CDR3 DNA: TGTGCCAGCAGTTCTGTGGGCGCGCTTGAAGCTTTCTTT.

The rearrangement uses TRBV13 and TRBJ1-1; 9 positions agree with TRBD1. J gave up 6 bases and V 4 bases, and 3 bases lay outside the gene matches. The CDR3 is made up of 13 amino acids. Per germline, CDR1 PRHDT and CDR2 FYEKMQ (reference sequence). As DNA, the CDR3 is TGTGCCAGCAGCTCCGACAGGGGGGCTGAAGCTTTCTTT. Its translation: CASSSDRGAEAFF.

A note on this clone: Other DNA sequences within the sample encode an identical CDR3. This chain connects TRBV6-5 to TRBJ2-5; the match to TRBD1 covers 7 bases. The CDR3 covers 14 residues. With 2 bases clipped from V and 2 bases from J, the junction kept 2 bases outside the gene matches. The germline V gene encodes CDR1 MNHEY and CDR2 SVGAGI. In nucleotides, the CDR3 is TGTGCCAGCAGTTACGGGACAGCTCAAGAGACCCAGTACTTC. Translation: CASSYGTAQETQYF.

This clone was seen a handful of times. The chain recombines TRBV6-5 with TRBJ1-5; no clear D. The length of the CDR3 is 15 residues. V was clipped by 0 bases and J by 7 bases, with 13 bases between them. CDR1 is MNHEY, CDR2 SVGAGI, per germline. The CDR3 here is CASSYSIGGRQPQHF. CDR3 nucleotides: TGTGCCAGCAGTTACTCGATAGGCGGGCGGCAGCCCCAGCATTTT.

This clone was found a few times. The rearrangement links TRBV28 to TRBJ1-2; D not certain. Trimming cost V 5 bases and J 7 bases, with 14 bases left between them. CDR3 size: 13 residues. Germline V gene data show CDR1 as MDHEN and CDR2 as SYDVKM. The CDR3 spells CASSLMDGLGYTF. The DNA of the CDR3 is TGTGCCAGCAGTCTAATGGACGGCCTTGGCTACACCTTC.

The chain is built from TRBV28 and TRBJ2-7; perhaps TRBD2 as D (6 bases). V lost 11 bases and J 1 base, leaving 9 bases between the germline ends. CDR3 length: 11 amino acids. Germline V gene lookup returns CDR1 MDHEN and CDR2 SYDVKM. CDR3 protein: CAAGLSYEQYF. The DNA for the CDR3 is TGTGCCGCGGGGTTATCCTACGAGCAGTACTTC.

This clone appeared a few times. The chain combines TRBV6-1 with TRBJ1-1; possibly TRBD1 for D (6 bases). The CDR3 is made up of 13 amino acids. V was pared by 3 bases and J by 7 bases, with 12 bases between. Germline V gene sequence: CDR1 MNHNS, CDR2 SASEGT. The CDR3 sequence: CASSDHGQLEAFF. The CDR3 region has the DNA TGTGCCAGCAGTGACCACGGACAGCTTGAAGCTTTCTTT.

The chain combines TRBV7-9 with TRBJ1-2; D uncertain. CDR3 length: 15 amino acids. CDR1 and CDR2 from the germline V gene are SEHNR and FQNEAQ (reference sequence). Trimming pared 3 bases from V and 0 bases from J, leaving 11 bases between. The CDR3 DNA sequence: TGTGCCAGCAGCTTCGGGCCAATTTCTAACTATGGCTACACCTTC. This codes for CASSFGPISNYGYTF.

In its sample, this clone was seen a few times. The V and J genes are TRBV29-1 and TRBJ2-5; D possibly uses TRBD1 or TRBD2 (6 bases each). Between the trimmed V and J ends, which lost 7 bases and 5 bases, there was a span of 17 bases. CDR3 length: 13 residues. Germline V lookup: CDR1 SQVTM, CDR2 ANQGSEA. In DNA, the CDR3 is TGCAGCGCCGCACAGGGTGGGAGGGAGACCCAGTACTTC. Translation: CSAAQGGRETQYF.

This clone was found a few times. The V call is TRBV4-3, the J call TRBJ2-3, with no clear D. The CDR3 extends over 18 amino acids. Trimming removed 4 bases at V and 2 bases at J, with 22 bases between. CDR1 and CDR2 (germline): LGHNA, YSLEER. CDR3 DNA sequence: TGCGCCAGCAGCCCCCGTCGAGTTCCGGGTGGTTACACAGATACGCAGTATTTT. This translates into CASSPRRVPGGYTDTQYF.

The genes are TRBV7-2 and TRBJ2-7, with 7 bases matching TRBD2. From germline, CDR1 is SGHTA and CDR2 FQGNSA. The CDR3 consists of 16 residues. V dropped 1 base and J dropped 0; count of bases not matched to a gene: 6. CDR3 bases: TGTGCCAGCAGCTTAGTCTCCGGGACTATCTCCTACGAGCAGTACTTC. This encodes CASSLVSGTISYEQYF.

This clone showed up just a few times. The gene calls are TRBV11-2 and TRBJ2-2; D not resolved. Germline V gene lookup returns CDR1 SGHAT and CDR2 FQNNGV. The CDR3 loop spans 15 amino acids. The ends were cut back, 0 bases at V and 4 bases at J, with 9 bases in the middle. As DNA, the CDR3 is TGTGCCAGCAGCTTAGAAGGGCATCGCACCGGGGAGCTGTTTTTT. This gives the protein CASSLEGHRTGELFF.

This clone was seen only a few times. This chain joins TRBV27 and TRBJ2-5; 10 bases agree with TRBD2. The CDR3 length is 17 residues. CDR1 MNHEY and CDR2 SMNVEV come from the germline V gene (reference sequence). The V gene end was trimmed by 0 bases and the J gene end by 5 bases; junction bases not matched to a gene: 9. CDR3 loop: CASSLSSFRTSGETQYF. The CDR3 nucleotides are TGTGCCAGCAGTTTATCGAGCTTCCGGACTAGCGGTGAGACCCAGTACTTC.

There are a few counts of this clone. V gene TRBV7-9 combines with J gene TRBJ1-2; 8 bases map to TRBD1. The CDR3 covers 15 residues. V was pared by 5 bases and J by 0 bases, with 5 bases of the junction left unmatched. CDR1 and CDR2 from the germline V gene are SEHNR and FQNEAQ (reference sequence). The CDR3 spells CASSRAGGTNYGYTF. CDR3 sequence (DNA): TGTGCCAGCAGCCGAGCAGGGGGCACTAACTATGGCTACACCTTC.

This clone has a handful of counts. This chain links TRBV27 with TRBJ2-3; D might be TRBD2 (5 bases). The germline gives CDR1 MNHEY, CDR2 SMNVEV (reference sequence). The CDR3 extends over 14 amino acids. With 6 bases removed from V and 2 bases from J, the gap between germline ends came to 12 bases. Here the CDR3 reads CASSPLGVTDTQYF. The CDR3 region has the DNA TGTGCCAGCAGCCCACTCGGGGTCACAGATACGCAGTATTTT.

This clone was picked up a small number of times. The chain links TRBV2 to TRBJ2-3; no reliable D call. Per the germline V gene, CDR1 is SNHLY and CDR2 is FYNNEI. The V end lost 8 bases, the J end lost 3 bases, and 21 bases lay between the germline ends. This CDR3 has 16 residues. CDR3 amino acids: CASFTGPFLGTDTQYF. CDR3 nucleotides: TGTGCCAGCTTTACCGGGCCCTTCTTGGGGACAGATACGCAGTATTTT.

The chain employs TRBV7-2 and TRBJ2-1; TRBD1 is a possible D gene (6 bases). The CDR3 contains 14 residues. CDR1 SGHTA and CDR2 FQGNSA come from the germline V gene. Trimming left V 8 bases short and J 7 bases short, with 18 bases between. The CDR3 loop is CASQTRAQGNEQFF. The CDR3 DNA follows: TGTGCCAGCCAAACCCGGGCCCAGGGGAATGAGCAGTTCTTC.

This clone turned up a few times. CDR3 sequence reads: CASSFTRNEQFF. The CDR3 DNA is TGTGCCAGCAGCTTTACCCGGAATGAGCAGTTCTTC. This chain uses TRBV7-2 with TRBJ2-1; D unresolved. Trimming shortened V by 3 bases and J by 7 bases, and 7 bases separated the two germline ends. The CDR3 is 12 amino acids. Per the germline V gene, CDR1 is SGHTA and CDR2 is FQGNSA.

This CDR3 reads CASSEFRPGLNTIYF. CDR3 DNA sequence: TGTGCCAGCAGTGAATTTCGTCCAGGGCTAAACACCATATATTTT. The chain joins TRBV2 to TRBJ1-3; the D gene is possibly TRBD1 (5 bases). Trimming stripped 2 bases from V and 6 bases from J, with 14 bases between. Germline V gene sequence: CDR1 SNHLY, CDR2 FYNNEI. This CDR3 is built from 15 residues.

This clone has only a few counts. The chain couples TRBV5-1 to TRBJ1-5, with TRBD1 matching 9 bases. Germline trimming cut 1 base from V and 5 bases from J; bases unmatched to any gene: 7. Germline values: CDR1 SGHRS, CDR2 YFSETQ. The CDR3 consists of 16 residues. For the CDR3, the DNA is TGCGCCAGCAGCTTGCATCGGGACAGGGAGGATCAGCCCCAGCATTTT. This gives the protein CASSLHRDREDQPQHF.

J is TRBJ2-6 and V is TRBV15; D may be TRBD1 or TRBD2 (5 bases each). CDR1 is LNHNV, CDR2 YYDKDF, per germline (reference sequence). Trimming cost V 1 base and J 4 bases, with 14 bases left between them. This CDR3 contains 17 residues. For the CDR3, the DNA is TGTGCCACCAGCAGAGGGGTCCCCGGGGCCGGGGCCAACGTCCTGACTTTC. This translates into CATSRGVPGAGANVLTF.

This clone was counted between two and nine times. The chain joins TRBV29-1 to TRBJ1-1; D gene uncertain. The CDR3 totals 14 residues. Germline CDR1 SQVTM, CDR2 ANQGSEA. Trimming removed 2 bases at V and 0 bases at J, with 10 bases between. CDR3: CSVEFGPVNTEAFF. CDR3 nucleotides: TGCAGCGTTGAATTTGGGCCCGTGAACACTGAAGCTTTCTTT.

The table lists this clone with a few counts. This chain uses TRBV5-1 with TRBJ1-2, with D possibly matching TRBD1 (5 bases). This CDR3 has 16 residues. Germline CDR1 reads SGHRS; CDR2 reads YFSETQ. V shed 3 bases and J shed 0 bases, with 15 bases lying between them. The CDR3 nucleotides read TGCGCCAGCAGCTCCGGGACGGAGGTAGCTAACTATGGCTACACCTTC. It is translated as CASSSGTEVANYGYTF.

This clone appeared a few times. CDR3 coding DNA: TGTGCCTGGAGTGTACACGAGGGGGGGGAGCTGTTTTTT. This codes for CAWSVHEGGELFF. The chain couples TRBV30 to TRBJ2-2; D may match TRBD1 or TRBD2 (5 bases each). The length of the CDR3 is 13 residues. V lost 0 bases, J lost 8 bases, and 10 bases lay in between. In germline, CDR1 is GTSNPN, CDR2 SVGIG (reference sequence).

This clone was seen more than once but under ten times. This chain joins TRBV11-1 and TRBJ2-1; D is possibly TRBD1 or TRBD2 (7 bases each). V gave up 4 bases and J gave up 0 bases, with 13 bases separating them. The CDR3 sequence is 16 residues long. Germline CDR1 reads SGHAT; CDR2 reads FQDESV (reference sequence). CDR3 region: CASSWGGQSSYNEQFF. The CDR3 region has the DNA TGTGCCAGCAGCTGGGGGGGACAGAGCTCCTACAATGAGCAGTTCTTC.

This clone was seen more than once but under ten times. The chain recombines TRBV4-2 with TRBJ1-4; weak D call: TRBD1 (5 bases). Germline V gene lookup returns CDR1 LGHNA and CDR2 YNFKEQ. CDR3 size: 15 residues. Deletions cut 0 bases from V and 6 bases from J, with 11 bases between. CDR3 coding DNA: TGTGCCAGCAGCCAAGATCGAATCAGGGATGAAAAACTGTTTTTT. The encoded protein is CASSQDRIRDEKLFF.

This clone was counted only a few times. The V call is TRBV2, the J call TRBJ1-2; D uncertain. The CDR3 runs to 14 residues. The V gene's germline CDR1 is SNHLY and CDR2 FYNNEI. Deletions cut 6 bases from V and 2 bases from J, with 13 bases between. DNA for the CDR3: TGTGCCAGCAGCCCTATAACGGGAAACTATGGCTACACCTTC. This gives the protein CASSPITGNYGYTF.

On this clone itself: The sample carries other DNA sequences with the same CDR3. This rearrangement joins TRBV30 to TRBJ1-2, with no clear D. The CDR3 covers 11 residues. Germline V lookup: CDR1 GTSNPN, CDR2 SVGIG (reference sequence). Trimming stripped 4 bases from V and 0 bases from J, with 3 bases between. CDR3 region: CAWKANYGYTF. DNA of the CDR3: TGTGCCTGGAAGGCTAACTATGGCTACACCTTC.